The 15 T cell receptor beta chains given below trace back to one sample, sequenced in a study of Graves' ophthalmopathy and Graves' hyperthyroidism. Amplification of TCR beta CDR3 regions used RNA transcripts. In the first round, RT-PCR was carried out with HTBI primers, and a multiplex PCR formed the second round. TCRdb reanalysed the multiplex PCR reads using MiXCR and keeps one entry per CDR3 protein. This table has 220,000 or so distinct CDR3 sequences, roughly a fifth appearing once. The sequencing sample was made of peripheral blood. The source is a woman aged 50 to 60 with Graves' ophthalmopathy.

The sample holds many counts of this clonotype. This sequence joins TRBV5-1 and TRBJ2-2; a possible D gene is TRBD2 (5 bases). Germline-derived CDR1 and CDR2 are SGHRS and YFSETQ. The CDR3 runs 15 residues. Trimming removed 2 bases at V and 1 base at J, with 9 bases between. CDR3 in amino acids: CASSFAGMNTGELFF. The CDR3 region has the DNA TGCGCCAGCAGCTTCGCCGGGATGAACACCGGGGAGCTGTTTTTT. The whole variable domain, remainder taken from reference TRBV5-1 and TRBJ2-2, is KAGVTQTPRYLIKTRGQQVTLSCSPISGHRSVSWYQQTPGQGLQFLFEYFSETQRNKGNFPGRFSGRQFSNSRSEMNVSTLELGDSALYLCASSFAGMNTGELFFGEGSRLTVL.

A single count supports this clonotype. This sequence joins TRBV20-1 and TRBJ1-2; D unclear. V dropped 5 bases and J dropped 5 bases, with 21 bases sitting between them. CDR3 length: 15 amino acids. Germline assignment: CDR1 DFQATT and CDR2 SNEGSKA (reference sequence). The CDR3 DNA follows: TGCAGTGCTTACTCGTCGGGTTGGGGTGGATATGGCTACACCTTC. It yields the protein CSAYSSGWGGYGYTF.

About this clonotype: This may come from a read error, since a much larger clone is one base off. The chain links TRBV20-1 to TRBJ2-7; 10 nucleotides match TRBD2. The CDR3 covers 14 residues. V lost 5 bases, J lost 2 bases, and 6 bases stayed unmatched. In germline, CDR1 is DFQATT, CDR2 SNEGSKA (reference sequence). Written as DNA, the CDR3 is TGCAGTGCTGGACTAGCGGTAGTGCCCTACGAGCAGTACTTC. Amino acids: CSAGLAVVPYEQYF.

This rearrangement joins TRBV6-2 or TRBV6-3 to TRBJ1-5; 7 positions match TRBD1. V was pared by 4 bases and J by 2 bases, with 8 bases of the junction left unmatched. Germline CDR1 is MNHEY and CDR2 is SVGEGT. This CDR3 is 16 amino acids long. CDR3 sequence (DNA): TGTGCCAGCAGTTTCCACAGGGGAGGCGGCAATCAGCCCCAGCATTTT. This sequence encodes CASSFHRGGGNQPQHF.

This clonotype came up many times. The CDR3 sequence: CASSDWGGTNEQYF. CDR3 nucleotides: TGTGCCAGCAGTGACTGGGGCGGAACCAACGAGCAGTACTTC. The chain uses TRBV6-1 and TRBJ2-7; maybe TRBD1 (5 bases). Per germline, CDR1 MNHNS and CDR2 SASEGT. V lost 3 bases and J 5 bases, leaving 14 bases between the germline ends. This CDR3 region has 14 residues.

The chain has TRBV18 and TRBJ1-3, with TRBD1 matching over 7 bases. This CDR3 is built from 16 residues. Germline CDR1 KGHSH, CDR2 LQKENI. This CDR3 is CATLTKDRSSGNTIYF. In DNA form, the CDR3 reads TGTGCTACCCTCACCAAGGACAGGAGCTCTGGAAACACCATATATTTT.

This chain connects TRBV5-1 to TRBJ2-5; D unresolved. Germline V gene data show CDR1 as SGHRS and CDR2 as YFSETQ. Trimming took 7 bases from V and 1 from J, leaving 14 bases between them. The CDR3 consists of 14 residues. CDR3: CASRKGGAQETQYF. CDR3 bases: TGCGCCAGCCGAAAAGGCGGAGCCCAAGAGACCCAGTACTTC. Drawing the rest from reference TRBV5-1 and TRBJ2-5, the complete variable domain is KAGVTQTPRYLIKTRGQQVTLSCSPISGHRSVSWYQQTPGQGLQFLFEYFSETQRNKGNFPGRFSGRQFSNSRSEMNVSTLELGDSALYLCASRKGGAQETQYFGPGTRLLVL.

The J gene is TRBJ2-7, the V gene TRBV7-9; either TRBD1 or TRBD2 may fit D (6 bases each). Per the germline V gene, CDR1 is SEHNR and CDR2 is FQNEAQ (reference sequence). The length of the CDR3 is 13 residues. With 0 bases removed from V and 5 bases from J, the gap between germline ends came to 8 bases. CDR3 region: CASSLARGDEQYF. CDR3 nucleotide sequence: TGTGCCAGCAGCTTAGCGAGGGGGGACGAGCAGTACTTC.

This clonotype was recorded a few times. The V and J genes are TRBV4-2 and TRBJ2-7, with unresolved D. The CDR3 is made up of 16 amino acids. Germline lookup yields CDR1 LGHNA and CDR2 YNFKEQ. With 4 bases removed from V and 0 bases from J, the gap between germline ends came to 16 bases. The chain's CDR3 is CASSPALGGSSYEQYF. As DNA, the CDR3 is TGTGCCAGCAGCCCCGCGCTTGGCGGAAGCTCCTACGAGCAGTACTTC.

As for this clonotype: One end of the junction does not line up with germline, which may come from a read error. V usage is TRBV6-1 and J usage is TRBJ2-4; TRBD1 aligns across 9 bases. Germline V gene sequence: CDR1 MNHNS, CDR2 SASEGT. This CDR3 comprises 16 residues. CDR3 in amino acids: CASRKQGADAKNIQCF. In DNA form, the CDR3 reads TGTGCCAGCAGAAAACAGGGGGCGGATGCCAAAAACATTCAGTGCTTC.

The sample holds many counts of this clonotype. The chain recombines TRBV6-5 with TRBJ2-7; 8 nucleotides line up with TRBD1. Germline V gene data show CDR1 as MNHEY and CDR2 as SVGAGI. There are 14 residues in the CDR3. J gave up 2 bases and V 4 bases, and 4 bases lay outside the gene matches. This chain's CDR3 is CASSLDRVPYEQYF. The CDR3 nucleotides read TGTGCCAGCAGTTTGGACAGGGTCCCCTACGAGCAGTACTTC.

At least ten counts were recorded for this clonotype. The genes are TRBV2 and TRBJ2-7; TRBD1 agrees at 9 bases. Germline assignment: CDR1 SNHLY and CDR2 FYNNEI. V gave up 6 bases and J gave up 6 bases; unmatched junction bases: 3. There are 12 residues in the CDR3. CDR3 sequence (DNA): TGTGCCAGCAGGGGGACAGGGCGCGAGCAGTACTTC. As protein: CASRGTGREQYF.

This clonotype was counted many times. The chain links TRBV7-2 to TRBJ2-5; 12 bases map to TRBD2. V shed 5 bases and J 5 bases; nucleotides not matched to a gene: 9. The CDR3 has 16 amino acids. Germline values: CDR1 SGHTA, CDR2 FQGNSA. Written as DNA, the CDR3 is TGTGCCAGCAGCGGCCGACTAGCGGGAGTTTCGGAGACCCAGTACTTC. Translating it yields CASSGRLAGVSETQYF.

This clonotype has at least ten counts. The chain has TRBV7-2 and TRBJ2-5; D may correspond to TRBD1 or TRBD2 (6 bases each). From germline, CDR1 is SGHTA and CDR2 FQGNSA. CDR3 length equals 15 residues. Trimming removed 6 bases at V and 4 bases at J, with 18 bases between. CDR3 DNA: TGTGCCAGCAGGATAAAGACAGGAGGGCTAGAGACCCAGTACTTC. Translating it yields CASRIKTGGLETQYF. The complete variable domain, with remaining parts taken from reference TRBV7-2 and TRBJ2-5, reads GAGVSQSPSNKVTEKGKDVELRCDPISGHTALYWYRQSLGQGLEFLIYFQGNSAPDKSGLPSDRFSAERTGGSVSTLTIQRTQQEDSAVYLCASRIKTGGLETQYFGPGTRLLVL.

Only a few counts were recorded for this clonotype. The V call is TRBV5-1, the J call TRBJ1-3, with a tentative D call TRBD1 (5 bases). Trimming removed 0 bases at V and 0 bases at J, with 13 bases between. The CDR3 has 17 amino acids. Germline V CDR1 and CDR2: SGHRS, YFSETQ. CDR3: CASSLEYQGSSGNTIYF. The CDR3 bases are TGCGCCAGCAGCTTGGAGTACCAGGGATCCTCTGGAAACACCATATATTTT.